This T cell receptor beta chain was profiled in a study of blood T cells in healthy people across ages. Broader study findings: The recorded TCR beta diversity per million T cells decreased in a roughly linear manner with age. Naive T cell percentage by flow cytometry tracked strongly with beta diversity.

A word on this clonotype: What it binds is unknown.

CDR3 length equals 14 residues. Trimming took 7 bases from V and 1 from J; bases not matched to a gene: 3. A second roughly 7 to 12 cycle PCR used barcoded and J-beta primers. From the 5' RACE reads, TCRdb called clonotypes with MiXCR, one entry per CDR3 protein. Of about 1.4 million distinct CDR3 sequences in the sample, almost 60% were seen once. The sequencing sample was made of blood. The receptor comes from a man younger than 35 in good health. J is TRBJ1-1 and V is TRBV12-3 or TRBV12-4, with 10 positions matching TRBD1. The CDR3 loop reads CASTRTGGNTEAFF. The CDR3 DNA follows: TGTGCCAGCACTCGGACAGGGGGGAACACTGAAGCTTTCTTT.